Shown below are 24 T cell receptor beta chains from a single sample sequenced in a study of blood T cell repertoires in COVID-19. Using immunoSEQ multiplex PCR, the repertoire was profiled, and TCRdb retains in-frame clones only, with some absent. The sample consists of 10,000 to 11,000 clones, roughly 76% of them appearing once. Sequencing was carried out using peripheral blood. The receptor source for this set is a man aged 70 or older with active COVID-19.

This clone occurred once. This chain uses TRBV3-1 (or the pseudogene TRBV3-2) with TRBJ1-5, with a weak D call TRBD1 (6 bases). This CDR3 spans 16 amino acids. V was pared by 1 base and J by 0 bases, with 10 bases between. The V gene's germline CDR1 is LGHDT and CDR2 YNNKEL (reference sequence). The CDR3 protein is CASSQGWGPSNQPQHF. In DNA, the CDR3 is TGTGCCAGCAGCCAAGGTTGGGGGCCTAGCAATCAGCCCCAGCATTTT.

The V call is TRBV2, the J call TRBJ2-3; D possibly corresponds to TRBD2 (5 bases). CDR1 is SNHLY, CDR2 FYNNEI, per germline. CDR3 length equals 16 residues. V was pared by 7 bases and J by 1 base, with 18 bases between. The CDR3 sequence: CASTSRAWGGTDTQYF. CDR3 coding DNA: TGTGCCAGCACCTCAAGGGCGTGGGGAGGCACAGATACGCAGTATTTT.

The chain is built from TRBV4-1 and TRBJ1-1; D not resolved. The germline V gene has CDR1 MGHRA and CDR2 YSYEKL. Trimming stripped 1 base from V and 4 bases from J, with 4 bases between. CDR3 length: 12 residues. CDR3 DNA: TGCGCCAGCAGCCAAGGGAGCACTGAAGCTTTCTTT. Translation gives CASSQGSTEAFF.

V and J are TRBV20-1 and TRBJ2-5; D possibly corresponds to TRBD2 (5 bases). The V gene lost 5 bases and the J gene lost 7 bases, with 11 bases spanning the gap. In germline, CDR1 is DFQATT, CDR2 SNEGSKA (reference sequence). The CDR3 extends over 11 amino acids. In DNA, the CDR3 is TGCAGTGCTGAGGGTCCGCGGACCCAGTACTTC. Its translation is CSAEGPRTQYF.

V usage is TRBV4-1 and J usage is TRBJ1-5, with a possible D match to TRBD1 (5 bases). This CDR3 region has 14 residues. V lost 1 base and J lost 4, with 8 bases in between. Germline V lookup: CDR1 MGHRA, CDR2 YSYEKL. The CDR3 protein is CASSQGQGNQPQHF. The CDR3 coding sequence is TGCGCCAGCAGCCAAGGCCAGGGAAATCAGCCCCAGCATTTT.

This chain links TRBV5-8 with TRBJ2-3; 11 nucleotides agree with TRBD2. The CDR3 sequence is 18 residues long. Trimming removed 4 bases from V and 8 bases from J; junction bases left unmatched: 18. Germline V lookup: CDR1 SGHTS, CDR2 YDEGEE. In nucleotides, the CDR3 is TGTGCCAGCAGCGGTGCCGGGACTAGCGGACCCGGCTGGGGTACGCAGTATTTT. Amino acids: CASSGAGTSGPGWGTQYF.

CDR3 DNA: TGTGCCAGCAGGCCTACAGGGGGTGGCCAGCCCCAGCATTTT. Translating gives CASRPTGGGQPQHF. The rearrangement links TRBV28 to TRBJ1-5, with 8 nucleotides matching TRBD1. V dropped 6 bases and J dropped 7; count of bases not matched to a gene: 8. This CDR3 spans 14 amino acids. Germline V lookup: CDR1 MDHEN, CDR2 SYDVKM.

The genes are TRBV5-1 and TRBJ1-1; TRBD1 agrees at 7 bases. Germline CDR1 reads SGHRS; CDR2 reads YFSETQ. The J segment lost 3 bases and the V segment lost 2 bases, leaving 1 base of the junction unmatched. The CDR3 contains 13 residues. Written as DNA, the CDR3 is TGCGCCAGCAGCTTCGACAGGGACACTGAAGCTTTCTTT. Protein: CASSFDRDTEAFF.

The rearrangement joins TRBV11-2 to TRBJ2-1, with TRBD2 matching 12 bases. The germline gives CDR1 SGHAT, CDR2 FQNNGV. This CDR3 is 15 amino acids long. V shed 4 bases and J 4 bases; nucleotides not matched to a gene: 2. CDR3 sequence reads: CASSSTSGGYNEQFF. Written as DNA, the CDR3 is TGTGCCAGCAGCTCGACTAGCGGGGGTTACAATGAGCAGTTCTTC.

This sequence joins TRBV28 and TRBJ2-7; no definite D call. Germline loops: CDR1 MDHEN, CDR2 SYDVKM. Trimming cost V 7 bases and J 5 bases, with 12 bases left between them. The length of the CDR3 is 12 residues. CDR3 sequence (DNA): TGTGCCAGCACCCACTATCCCCACGAGCAGTACTTC. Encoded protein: CASTHYPHEQYF.

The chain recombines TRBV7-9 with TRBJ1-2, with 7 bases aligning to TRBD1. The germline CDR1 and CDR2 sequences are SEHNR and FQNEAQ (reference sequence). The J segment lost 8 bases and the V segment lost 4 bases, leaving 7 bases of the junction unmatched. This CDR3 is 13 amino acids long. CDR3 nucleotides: TGTGCCAGCAGCTGGGACAGCAGTATCGGCTACACCTTC. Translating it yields CASSWDSSIGYTF.

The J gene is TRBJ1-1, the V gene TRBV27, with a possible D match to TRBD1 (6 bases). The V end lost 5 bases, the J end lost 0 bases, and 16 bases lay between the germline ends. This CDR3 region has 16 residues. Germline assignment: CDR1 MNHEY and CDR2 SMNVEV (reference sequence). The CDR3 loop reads CASSHDRTYLNTEAFF. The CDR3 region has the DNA TGTGCCAGCAGTCATGACAGGACCTATTTGAACACTGAAGCTTTCTTT.

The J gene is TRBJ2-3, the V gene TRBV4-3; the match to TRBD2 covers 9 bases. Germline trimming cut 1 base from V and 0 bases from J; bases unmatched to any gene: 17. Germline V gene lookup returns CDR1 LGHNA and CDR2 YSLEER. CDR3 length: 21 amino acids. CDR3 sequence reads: CASSQGPVSGGSTPSTDTQYF. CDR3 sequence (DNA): TGCGCCAGCAGCCAAGGGCCTGTAAGCGGGGGGTCGACGCCTAGCACAGATACGCAGTATTTT.

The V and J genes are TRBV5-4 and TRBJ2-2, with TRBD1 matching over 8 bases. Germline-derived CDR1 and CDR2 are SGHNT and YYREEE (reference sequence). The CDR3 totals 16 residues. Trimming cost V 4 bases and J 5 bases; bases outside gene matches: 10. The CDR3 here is CASSEGQGLLTGELFF. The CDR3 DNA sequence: TGTGCCAGCAGCGAAGGACAGGGTCTCTTGACCGGGGAGCTGTTTTTT.

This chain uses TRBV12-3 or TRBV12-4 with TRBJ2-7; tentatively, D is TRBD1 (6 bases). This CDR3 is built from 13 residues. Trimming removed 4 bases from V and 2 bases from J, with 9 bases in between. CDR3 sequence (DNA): TGTGCCAGCAGTTCATACAGGGCCTACGAGCAGTACTTC. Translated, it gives CASSSYRAYEQYF.

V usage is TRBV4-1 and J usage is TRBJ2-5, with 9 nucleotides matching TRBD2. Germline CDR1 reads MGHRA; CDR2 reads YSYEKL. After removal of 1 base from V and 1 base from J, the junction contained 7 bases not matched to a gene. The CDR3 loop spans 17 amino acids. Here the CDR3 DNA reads TGCGCCAGCAGCCAAGTCTGGGCGGGGGGGATCCAAGAGACCCAGTACTTC. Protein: CASSQVWAGGIQETQYF.

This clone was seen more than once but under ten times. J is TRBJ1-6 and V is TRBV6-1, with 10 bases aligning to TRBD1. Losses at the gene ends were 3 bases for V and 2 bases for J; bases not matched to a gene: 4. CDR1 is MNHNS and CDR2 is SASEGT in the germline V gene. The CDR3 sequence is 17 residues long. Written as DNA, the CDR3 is TGTGCCAGCAGTGAGCTCGGGACAGGGGCCTATAATTCACCCCTCCACTTT. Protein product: CASSELGTGAYNSPLHF.

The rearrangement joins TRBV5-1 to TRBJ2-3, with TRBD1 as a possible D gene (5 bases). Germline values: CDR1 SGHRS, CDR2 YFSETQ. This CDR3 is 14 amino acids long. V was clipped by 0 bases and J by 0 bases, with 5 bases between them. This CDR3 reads CASSLDRSTDTQYF. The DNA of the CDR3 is TGCGCCAGCAGCTTGGACAGGAGCACAGATACGCAGTATTTT.

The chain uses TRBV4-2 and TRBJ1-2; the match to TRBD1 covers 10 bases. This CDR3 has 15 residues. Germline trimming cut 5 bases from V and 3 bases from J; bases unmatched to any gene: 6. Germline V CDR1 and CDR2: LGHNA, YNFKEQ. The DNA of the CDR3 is TGTGCCAGCAGCTTTCCCGGGACAGGGGACTATGGCTACACCTTC. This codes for CASSFPGTGDYGYTF.

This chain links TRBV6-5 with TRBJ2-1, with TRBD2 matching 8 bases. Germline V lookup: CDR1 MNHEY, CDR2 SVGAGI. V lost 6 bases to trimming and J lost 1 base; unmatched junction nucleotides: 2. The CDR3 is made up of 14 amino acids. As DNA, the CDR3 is TGTGCCAGCAGGCGCGGGGGGTCCTACAATGAGCAGTTCTTC. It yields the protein CASRRGGSYNEQFF.

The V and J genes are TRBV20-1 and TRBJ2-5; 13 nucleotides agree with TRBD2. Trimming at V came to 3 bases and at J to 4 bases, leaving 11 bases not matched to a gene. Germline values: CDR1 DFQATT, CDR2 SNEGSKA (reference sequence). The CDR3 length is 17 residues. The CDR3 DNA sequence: TGCAGTGCTAGTTCCCAAACTAGCGGGGGGGCCTTAGAGACCCAGTACTTC. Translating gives CSASSQTSGGALETQYF.

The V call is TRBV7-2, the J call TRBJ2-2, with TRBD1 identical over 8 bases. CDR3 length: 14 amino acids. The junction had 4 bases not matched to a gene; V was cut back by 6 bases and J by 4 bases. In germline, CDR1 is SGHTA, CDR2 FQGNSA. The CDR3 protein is CASRWDRSTGELFF. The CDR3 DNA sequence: TGTGCCAGCAGATGGGACAGGAGCACCGGGGAGCTGTTTTTT. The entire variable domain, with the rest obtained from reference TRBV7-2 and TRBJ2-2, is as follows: GAGVSQSPSNKVTEKGKDVELRCDPISGHTALYWYRQSLGQGLEFLIYFQGNSAPDKSGLPSDRFSAERTGGSVSTLTIQRTQQEDSAVYLCASRWDRSTGELFFGEGSRLTVL.

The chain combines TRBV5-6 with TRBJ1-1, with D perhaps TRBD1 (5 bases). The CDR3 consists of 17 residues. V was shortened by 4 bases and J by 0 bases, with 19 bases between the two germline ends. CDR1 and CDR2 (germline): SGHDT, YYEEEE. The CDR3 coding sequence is TGTGCCAGCAGCCCCGGGGGACGCGTGTCCATGAACACTGAAGCTTTCTTT. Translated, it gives CASSPGGRVSMNTEAFF.

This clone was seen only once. The CDR3 nucleotides are TGTGCCAGCGTACAGGGGGGTAATCAGCCCCAGCATTTT. Its translation is CASVQGGNQPQHF. V is TRBV28 and J is TRBJ1-5, with 8 bases matching TRBD1. The germline V gene encodes CDR1 MDHEN and CDR2 SYDVKM. The CDR3 is 13 amino acids. Trimming removed 8 bases from V and 4 bases from J; junction bases left unmatched: 4.